Each of the 9 T cell receptor beta chains below was sequenced from the same sample in a study of beta chain features in type 1 diabetes. The authors reverse transcribed all of the isolated RNA, so sequencing captured expressed TCRB transcripts. Generated by immunoSEQ multiplex PCR, the TCRdb table keeps only in-frame clones and is missing some. The table has hundreds of thousands of clones, more than 13% seen once. No antigens are known for them. Overall study findings and caveats: Moderate but significant shortening of TCRB CDR3s was recorded in all four CD4+ subsets from Type 1 diabetes patients.

Sequencing used naive CD4+ T cells from blood. Every receptor here comes from a man younger than 30 with type 1 diabetes.

This clone has only a few counts. The chain uses TRBV7-2 and TRBJ2-3; 12 bases line up with TRBD2. After removal of 5 bases from V and 2 bases from J, the junction contained 5 bases not matched to a gene. CDR1 and CDR2 from the germline V gene are SGHTA and FQGNSA. The CDR3 contains 16 residues. The CDR3 DNA reads TGTGCCAGCAGCCTACTAGCGGGGGGCGACACAGATACGCAGTATTTT. Its translation: CASSLLAGGDTDTQYF.

This clone was detected only a few times. The chain links TRBV9 to TRBJ2-1; TRBD1 is a possible D gene (7 bases). The CDR3 runs 15 residues. The V end was cut by 0 bases, the J end by 6 bases, with 13 bases between. From germline, CDR1 is SGDLS and CDR2 YYNGEE. The CDR3 sequence: CASSVGSGGLNEQFF. In DNA form, the CDR3 reads TGTGCCAGCAGCGTAGGGTCAGGGGGGCTCAATGAGCAGTTCTTC.

In its sample, this clone was seen a few times. The chain links TRBV1 to TRBJ2-1. TRBV1 is a known pseudogene. The CDR3 spans 12 residues. The chain's CDR3 is CTSVGLYNEQFF. The CDR3 DNA reads as TGCACCAGCGTCGGCCTCTACAATGAGCAGTTCTTC.

The J gene is TRBJ2-1, the V gene TRBV5-1; 8 bases are a match to TRBD1. Per the germline V gene, CDR1 is SGHRS and CDR2 is YFSETQ. The J segment lost 6 bases and the V segment lost 5 bases, leaving 10 bases of the junction unmatched. This CDR3 comprises 15 residues. The CDR3 loop is CASRRDSGTGNEQFF. The CDR3 DNA reads as TGCGCCAGCAGGCGAGATTCCGGGACAGGCAATGAGCAGTTCTTC. Together with reference TRBV5-1 and TRBJ2-1, the CDR3 gives the full variable domain: KAGVTQTPRYLIKTRGQQVTLSCSPISGHRSVSWYQQTPGQGLQFLFEYFSETQRNKGNFPGRFSGRQFSNSRSEMNVSTLELGDSALYLCASRRDSGTGNEQFFGPGTRLTVL.

The rearrangement uses TRBV9 and TRBJ1-1; no reliable D call. The V gene lost 4 bases and the J gene lost 1 base, with 8 bases spanning the gap. This CDR3 contains 13 residues. Germline V gives CDR1 SGDLS, CDR2 YYNGEE. CDR3 region: CASSSDTNTEAFF. The CDR3 DNA is TGTGCCAGCAGCTCCGACACGAACACTGAAGCTTTCTTT. The full variable domain, its missing parts supplied by reference TRBV9 and TRBJ1-1, is DSGVTQTPKHLITATGQRVTLRCSPRSGDLSVYWYQQSLDQGLQFLIQYYNGEERAKGNILERFSAQQFPDLHSELNLSSLELGDSALYFCASSSDTNTEAFFGQGTRLTVV.

This clone was picked up a small number of times. The chain couples TRBV7-4 to TRBJ1-4; D not certain. With 3 bases removed from V and 5 bases from J, the gap between germline ends came to 16 bases. The V gene's germline CDR1 is SGHVT and CDR2 SQSDAQ. This CDR3 is 16 amino acids long. CDR3 bases: TGTGCCAGCAGCTTTAGCGTGGCAGGCCCCAATGAAAAACTGTTTTTT. This sequence encodes CASSFSVAGPNEKLFF.

V usage is TRBV19 and J usage is TRBJ2-2; tentatively, D is TRBD2 (7 bases). With 6 bases removed from V and 2 bases from J, the gap between germline ends came to 16 bases. CDR1 and CDR2 from the germline V gene are LNHDA and SQIVND (reference sequence). The CDR3 sequence is 16 residues long. CDR3 DNA: TGTGCCAGTAGGGCGAGCGGGACAAGTAACACCGGGGAGCTGTTTTTT. It is translated as CASRASGTSNTGELFF.

This sequence joins TRBV6-5 and TRBJ2-7; 11 bases match TRBD1. V trimming: 6 bases; J trimming: 5 bases; junction bases outside the gene matches: 3. CDR1 and CDR2 from the germline V gene are MNHEY and SVGAGI. This CDR3 contains 13 residues. In nucleotides, the CDR3 is TGTGCCAGCAGGGACAGGGGGCAAGACGAGCAGTACTTC. Translated, it gives CASRDRGQDEQYF.

A few counts support this clone. The chain links TRBV9 to TRBJ2-3; 7 bases line up with TRBD1. V shed 4 bases, J shed 1 base, and the junction held 6 bases outside the gene matches. Germline CDR1 SGDLS, CDR2 YYNGEE. The CDR3 contains 15 residues. DNA of the CDR3: TGTGCCAGCAGCCTTGACAGGGCTCGCACAGATACGCAGTATTTT. Protein product: CASSLDRARTDTQYF.